Listed below are T cell receptor beta chains from one sample, sequenced in a study of spatial heterogeneity in lung cancer. TCRdb processed the 5' RACE reads anew with MiXCR; each CDR3 protein has one entry. The sample records roughly 19,000 distinct CDR3 sequences, 5.7% being singletons. The source was lung tumor tissue, collected at surgery. The source is a female donor with early-stage non-small cell lung cancer. CDR3s include the opening cysteine and the closing phenylalanine or tryptophan.

>TRBV5-1
CASSLGLIYEQYF
>TRBV9
CASSVVPGQLTINEQFF
>TRBV29-1
CSVEIASNHEQYF
>TRBV24-1
CATSGGRMNTEAFF
>TRBV27
CASSGVLGTGGSYGYTF
>TRBV7-8
CASSLVGGSASNEQYF
>TRBV5-6
CASSFRTGSTDTQYF
>TRBV9
CASSARLEETQYF
>TRBV28
CASSPGLHEQYF
>TRBV29-1
CSGQTGGEQYF